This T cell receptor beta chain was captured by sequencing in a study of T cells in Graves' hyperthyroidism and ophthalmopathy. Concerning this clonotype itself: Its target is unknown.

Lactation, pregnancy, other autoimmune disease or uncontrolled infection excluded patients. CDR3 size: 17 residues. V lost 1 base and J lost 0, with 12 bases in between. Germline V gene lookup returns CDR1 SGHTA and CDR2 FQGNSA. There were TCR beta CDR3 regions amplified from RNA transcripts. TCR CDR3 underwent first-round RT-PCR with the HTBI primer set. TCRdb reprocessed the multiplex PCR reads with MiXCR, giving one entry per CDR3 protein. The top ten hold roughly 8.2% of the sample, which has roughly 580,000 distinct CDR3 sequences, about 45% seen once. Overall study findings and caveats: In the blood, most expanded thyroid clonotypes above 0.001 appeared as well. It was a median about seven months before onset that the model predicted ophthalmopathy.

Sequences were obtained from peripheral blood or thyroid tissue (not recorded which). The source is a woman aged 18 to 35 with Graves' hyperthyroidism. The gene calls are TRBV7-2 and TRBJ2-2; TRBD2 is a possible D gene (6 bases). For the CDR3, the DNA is TGTGCCAGCAGCTTAGGTGGACTAAGAGCGAACACCGGGGAGCTGTTTTTT. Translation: CASSLGGLRANTGELFF.